The T cell receptor (beta chain) under discussion was sequenced for a study of STAT5B mutations in CD4+ large granular lymphocyte leukemia. The repertoire was sequenced with immunoSEQ multiplex PCR; TCRdb's copy has only in-frame clones and lacks some. The data contain 20,000 to 25,000 clones, 60% to 80% of them singletons. This CDR3 spans 12 amino acids. Trimming took 5 bases from V and 5 from J, leaving 9 bases between them. Germline-derived CDR1 and CDR2 are LNHDA and SQIVND (reference sequence). This receptor was taken from a human donor in good health. Sequencing was done on a sample of CD4+ T cells from blood buffy coats. This chain uses TRBV19 with TRBJ1-2, with D unclear. The CDR3 DNA reads TGTGCCAGTAGTCCAGGAATATATGGCTACACCTTC. This gives the protein CASSPGIYGYTF.